The 3 T cell receptor beta chains below come from one sample, sequenced in a study of blood T cells in healthy people across ages. Using a J-beta primer mix together with a sample-barcoded 5' primer, a second PCR was run for roughly 7 to 12 cycles. A single record per CDR3 protein comes from TCRdb applying MiXCR to the 5' RACE reads. The sample consists of under 2,000,000 distinct CDR3 sequences, roughly 52% of them appearing once. Sequencing was performed on blood. The receptors were gathered from a woman aged 40 to 50 in good health.

In this sample, this clonotype turned up a few times. This chain connects TRBV6-5 to TRBJ2-7; no firm D call. Near its end, the DNA agrees better with TRBJ2-5, so the J call may be wrong. Germline V CDR1 and CDR2: MNHEY, SVGAGI. This CDR3 has 11 amino acids. The CDR3 region has the DNA TGTGCCAGTGTCAAACAACAGACCCAGTACTTC. Its translation: CASVKQQTQYF.

This sequence joins TRBV9 and TRBJ2-1; no clear D gene. The germline CDR1 and CDR2 sequences are SGDLS and YYNGEE. The CDR3 runs 16 residues. Trimming took 0 bases from V and 9 from J, leaving 19 bases between them. In nucleotides, the CDR3 is TGTGCCAGCAGCGTAGAGGGCGCCACCCTGATCGGTGAGCAGTTCTTC. Amino acids: CASSVEGATLIGEQFF.

Comments on this clonotype: A much larger clone is a single base away; this may be a read error. The chain combines TRBV12-3 or TRBV12-4 with TRBJ2-7; TRBD1 aligns across 10 bases. The trim removed 4 bases at V and 2 bases at J, leaving 2 bases unmatched. The CDR3 has 14 residues. CDR3 coding DNA: TGTGCCAGCAGTTGCGGGACAGGGGCCTACGAGCAGTACTTC. It is translated as CASSCGTGAYEQYF.